This T cell receptor (beta chain) was found in a study of blood T cell repertoires in COVID-19. Study-level background: Both acute and convalescent COVID-19 samples were obtained from the United States, Italy and Spain.

The V gene's germline CDR1 is GTSNPN and CDR2 SVGIG (reference sequence). Trimming shortened V by 8 bases and J by 2 bases, and 13 bases separated the two germline ends. The CDR3 contains 13 residues. Per the authors' pipeline: Amplification of reference gene primers provided the estimated nucleated cell counts. Sequencing was performed with immunoSEQ multiplex PCR; in TCRdb, only in-frame clones are kept and a portion is missing. The V and J calls and clone size are taken from that table; D and trimming were inferred from the DNA. The sample records 120,000 or so clones, roughly nine tenths being singletons.

The V and J genes are TRBV30 and TRBJ1-3; the D gene is possibly TRBD1 (6 bases). The clonotype originates from a human donor in a cohort sampled during active COVID-19. Sequencing input: peripheral blood. Here the CDR3 DNA reads TGTGCCGGGAACAGGGATACTGGAAACACCATATATTTT. Encoded protein: CAGNRDTGNTIYF.